One and the same sample provided the 21 T cell receptor beta chains below, sequenced in a study of metastatic and nonmetastatic thyroid tumors. No patient received treatment before thyroid surgery. TCRdb used MiXCR to call clones anew from the PCR reads. The repertoire has 34,000 or so clones, 15% to 20% of them found once; the top ten carry 6.5% to 8%. The specimen was blood. The source is a female donor with papillary thyroid cancer or a benign thyroid nodule (not recorded which). Some clones in this sample may be carry-over from other donors' samples.

This clone was seen repeatedly, ten times or more. V usage is TRBV11-2 and J usage is TRBJ1-3, with D tentatively TRBD1 (5 bases). This CDR3 has 16 residues. Between the trimmed V and J ends, which lost 5 bases and 0 bases, there was a span of 14 bases. CDR1 is SGHAT and CDR2 is FQNNGV in the germline V gene. The CDR3 region has the DNA TGTGCCAGCAGCCGCGTGGGGCGAGCCTCTGGAAACACCATATATTTT. This encodes CASSRVGRASGNTIYF.

This clone was counted many times. A read error is possible here, since a much larger clone lies one base away. V usage is TRBV28 and J usage is TRBJ2-3, with D maybe TRBD1 (5 bases). This CDR3 comprises 15 residues. Looked up from germline, CDR1 is MDHEN and CDR2 is SYDVKM. The CDR3 DNA is TGTGCCGGCAGACTCAGGGTCTCAGGCACAGATACGCAGTATTTT. Protein product: CAGRLRVSGTDTQYF. The full variable domain, its missing parts supplied by reference TRBV28 and TRBJ2-3, is DVKVTQSSRYLVKRTGEKVFLECVQDMDHENMFWYRQDPGLGLRLIYFSYDVKMKEKGDIPEGYSVSREKKERFSLILESASTNQTSMYLCAGRLRVSGTDTQYFGPGTRLTVL.

In this sample, this clone is medium-sized. The chain uses TRBV4-1 and TRBJ1-6; no definite D call. This CDR3 has 18 amino acids. Looked up from germline, CDR1 is MGHRA and CDR2 is YSYEKL. V shed 0 bases and J shed 8 bases, with 20 bases lying between them. CDR3 DNA sequence: TGCGCCAGCAGCCAAGAGGCAGGAGGGTACTCGGAGGATTCACCCCTCCACTTT. Translated, it gives CASSQEAGGYSEDSPLHF.

The chain combines TRBV7-2 with TRBJ1-1, with 8 bases lining up with TRBD1. CDR3 length equals 17 residues. V lost 0 bases to trimming and J lost 1 base; unmatched junction nucleotides: 7. The germline V gene has CDR1 SGHTA and CDR2 FQGNSA. The CDR3 nucleotides are TGTGCCAGCAGCTTAGCGTCGGCGACAGGGGCGAACACTGAAGCTTTCTTT. It encodes CASSLASATGANTEAFF.

The chain combines TRBV20-1 with TRBJ1-2; D remains ambiguous. The CDR3 runs 13 residues. V lost 1 base to trimming and J lost 7 bases, with 13 bases between them. Per germline, CDR1 DFQATT and CDR2 SNEGSKA (reference sequence). CDR3 region: CSARGQLGIGYTF. For the CDR3, the DNA is TGCAGTGCTAGAGGTCAGCTTGGGATTGGCTACACCTTC.

V and J are TRBV6-1 and TRBJ1-6; tentative D call: TRBD1 (5 bases). The V gene's germline CDR1 is MNHNS and CDR2 SASEGT. With 5 bases removed from V and 9 bases from J, the gap between germline ends came to 17 bases. The CDR3 has 15 amino acids. The CDR3 here is CASSRQRVRGSPLHF. The CDR3 DNA sequence: TGTGCCAGCAGTCGACAGCGGGTCCGGGGTTCACCCCTCCACTTT.

This clone was seen many times. As the CDR3 is not closed by the conserved phenylalanine or tryptophan, this likely results from a read error. Because the CDR3's place on the DNA is in doubt, the DNA is left out and the CDR3 is given as listed by TCRdb. The chain combines TRBV6-2 or TRBV6-3 with TRBJ2-1; the table's D gene call, TRBD2, was not cross checked with the DNA. The V gene's germline CDR1 is MNHEY and CDR2 SVGEGT. The CDR3 is made up of 13 amino acids, end residues included. The CDR3 is CASSYSNRGGESY.

This clone rates as medium-sized. V is TRBV3-1 and J is TRBJ1-6; D is uncertain. The CDR3 extends over 13 amino acids. Looked up from germline, CDR1 is LGHDT and CDR2 is YNNKEL (reference sequence). Trimming removed 0 bases at V and 9 bases at J, with 6 bases between. The CDR3 DNA is TGTGCCAGCAGCCAAGATTGGGGTTCACCCCTCCACTTT. This codes for CASSQDWGSPLHF.

The genes are TRBV2 and TRBJ2-1; D is uncertain. The germline V gene encodes CDR1 SNHLY and CDR2 FYNNEI. Trimming removed 3 bases at V and 0 bases at J, with 9 bases between. The CDR3 spans 15 residues. The DNA for the CDR3 is TGTGCCAGCAGTGATATAAGGGACTCCTACAATGAGCAGTTCTTC. This gives the protein CASSDIRDSYNEQFF.

This sequence joins TRBV6-2 or TRBV6-3 and TRBJ1-2; D is uncertain. V lost 5 bases and J 3 bases, leaving 7 bases between the germline ends. Germline CDR1 and CDR2: MNHEY and SVGEGT. The CDR3 sequence is 12 residues long. CDR3 loop: CASSIKDYGYTF. The CDR3 coding sequence is TGTGCCAGCAGTATAAAGGACTATGGCTACACCTTC.

This clone was seen repeatedly, ten times or more. V is TRBV20-1 and J is TRBJ1-2; TRBD1 agrees at 8 bases. With 7 bases clipped from V and 8 bases from J, the junction kept 3 bases outside the gene matches. The CDR3 is 10 residues long. Germline V gives CDR1 DFQATT, CDR2 SNEGSKA (reference sequence). The CDR3 bases are TGCAGTGGCAGGGGGCAAGGCTACACCTTC. Amino acid sequence: CSGRGQGYTF.

This clone was found a few times. V and J are TRBV6-1 and TRBJ2-3, with TRBD2 matching over 11 bases. Germline trimming cut 6 bases from V and 5 bases from J; bases unmatched to any gene: 4. This CDR3 spans 14 amino acids. CDR1 and CDR2 from the germline V gene are MNHNS and SASEGT. CDR3 DNA: TGTGCCAGCAGCCGCGGACTAGCGGGAGATACGCAGTATTTT. Amino acids: CASSRGLAGDTQYF.

This clone was detected only a few times. The V gene is TRBV12-3 or TRBV12-4, the J gene TRBJ1-1; D ambiguous. The V gene lost 3 bases and the J gene lost 3 bases, with 17 bases spanning the gap. The CDR3 is 16 residues long. In nucleotides, the CDR3 is TGTGCCAGCAGTTTTCTGGCGGGAGGGCCTTACACTGAAGCTTTCTTT. Its translation: CASSFLAGGPYTEAFF.

This sequence joins TRBV5-1 and TRBJ2-7; D may be TRBD1 (6 bases). The germline V gene encodes CDR1 SGHRS and CDR2 YFSETQ. The V and J ends lost 1 base and 5 bases respectively, with 13 bases between them. CDR3 length equals 14 residues. CDR3 loop: CASSLSQGNHEQYF. CDR3 bases: TGCGCCAGCAGCTTGTCTCAGGGGAATCACGAGCAGTACTTC.

The genes are TRBV6-1 and TRBJ2-7, with 7 positions matching TRBD2. Germline CDR1 MNHNS, CDR2 SASEGT. The CDR3 sequence is 13 residues long. The junction had 3 bases not matched to a gene; V was cut back by 6 bases and J by 1 base. The CDR3 DNA reads as TGTGCCAGCAGCTCCGGGGGGTCCTACGAGCAGTACTTC. Encoded protein: CASSSGGSYEQYF.

This clone has ten or more counts. The genes are TRBV6-5 and TRBJ2-7, with D possibly matching TRBD1 (6 bases). V lost 2 bases and J 7 bases, leaving 12 bases between the germline ends. The CDR3 runs to 13 residues. The germline V gene encodes CDR1 MNHEY and CDR2 SVGAGI. CDR3 sequence reads: CASSYHGGWEQYF. The DNA of the CDR3 is TGTGCCAGCAGTTACCATGGGGGCTGGGAGCAGTACTTC.

There are many counts of this clone. The CDR3 reads CASSLNNGARETQYF. Written as DNA, the CDR3 is TGTGCCAGCAGCCTAAATAACGGGGCTAGGGAGACCCAGTACTTC. The chain recombines TRBV9 with TRBJ2-5; TRBD1 or TRBD2 may be the D gene (5 bases each). This CDR3 is built from 15 residues. Germline V gene sequence: CDR1 SGDLS, CDR2 YYNGEE. Trimming stripped 4 bases from V and 5 bases from J, with 18 bases between.

Judged by abundance, this clone is medium-sized. This chain uses TRBV28 with TRBJ2-1; TRBD2 matches at 15 bases. After removal of 6 bases from V and 5 bases from J, the junction contained 5 bases not matched to a gene. Germline-derived CDR1 and CDR2 are MDHEN and SYDVKM. There are 16 residues in the CDR3. CDR3 residues: CASSLGLAGGNNEQFF. Here the CDR3 DNA reads TGTGCCAGCAGCCTAGGACTAGCGGGAGGGAACAATGAGCAGTTCTTC.

This clone was detected once. The chain recombines TRBV7-3 with TRBJ1-1; unclear D gene. The CDR3 sequence is 14 residues long. From germline, CDR1 is SGHTA and CDR2 FQGTGA. V lost 7 bases, J lost 3 bases, and 15 bases lay in between. DNA of the CDR3: TGTGCCAGCACGCGTAACTTCGAGGACACTGAAGCTTTCTTT. Residues: CASTRNFEDTEAFF.

This clone occurred many times. The genes are TRBV10-3 and TRBJ2-1; 12 bases align to TRBD2. The CDR3 has 15 residues. J was trimmed by 0 bases and V by 10 bases; bases with no gene match: 4. Germline V gene lookup returns CDR1 ENHRY and CDR2 SYGVKD. Written as DNA, the CDR3 is TGTGCCACCGCGACTAGCGGGAGCTCCTACAATGAGCAGTTCTTC. It specifies CATATSGSSYNEQFF.

This clone turned up a few times. J is TRBJ1-2 and V is TRBV27; 10 bases map to TRBD1. CDR3 length equals 12 residues. The junction had 5 bases not matched to a gene; V was cut back by 7 bases and J by 9 bases. Germline loops: CDR1 MNHEY, CDR2 SMNVEV (reference sequence). Here the CDR3 reads CASKTGGACYTF. The CDR3 bases are TGTGCCAGCAAGACAGGGGGCGCGTGCTACACCTTC.